This T cell receptor beta chain was observed in a study of T cell repertoires in cytomegalovirus infection. V lost 2 bases to trimming and J lost 4 bases; unmatched junction nucleotides: 11. This CDR3 region has 16 residues. The V gene's germline CDR1 is SGHRS and CDR2 YFSETQ. There are many counts of this clonotype. MiXCR, run by TCRdb on the reads, gives a single entry per CDR3 protein. The sample yields about 740,000 distinct CDR3 sequences, about 40% seen once. This receptor was identified in a human donor in good health (CMV status not recorded). Some clones in this sample may be carry-over from other donors' samples. The V call is TRBV5-1, the J call TRBJ1-1, with 7 bases that match TRBD1. Material: PBMCs. The CDR3 sequence: CASSFAGGTRGTEAFF. As DNA, the CDR3 is TGCGCCAGCAGCTTCGCAGGGGGAACCCGCGGCACTGAAGCTTTCTTT.